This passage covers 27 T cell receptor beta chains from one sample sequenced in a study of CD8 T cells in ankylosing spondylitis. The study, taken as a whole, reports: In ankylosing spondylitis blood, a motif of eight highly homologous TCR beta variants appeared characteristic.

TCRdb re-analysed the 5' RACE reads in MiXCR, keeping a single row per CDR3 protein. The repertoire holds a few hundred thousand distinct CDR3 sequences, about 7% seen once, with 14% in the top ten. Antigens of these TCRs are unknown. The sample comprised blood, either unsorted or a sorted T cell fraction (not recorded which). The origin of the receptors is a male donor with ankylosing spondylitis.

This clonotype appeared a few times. In nucleotides, the CDR3 is TGTGCCAGCAGCGTAGCTCTGGGCTCCTACGAGCAGTACTTC. Protein product: CASSVALGSYEQYF. The chain has TRBV9 and TRBJ2-7; no clear D. The CDR3 consists of 14 residues. Germline CDR1 reads SGDLS; CDR2 reads YYNGEE. Trimming removed 0 bases at V and 0 bases at J, with 7 bases between.

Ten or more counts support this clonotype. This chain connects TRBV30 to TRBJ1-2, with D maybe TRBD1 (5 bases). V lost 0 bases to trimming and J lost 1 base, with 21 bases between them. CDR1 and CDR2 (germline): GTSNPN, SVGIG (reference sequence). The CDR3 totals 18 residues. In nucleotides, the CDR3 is TGTGCCTGGAGTGTGGACGGTTTATGGGGGTTAGTTAACTATGGCTACACCTTC. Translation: CAWSVDGLWGLVNYGYTF.

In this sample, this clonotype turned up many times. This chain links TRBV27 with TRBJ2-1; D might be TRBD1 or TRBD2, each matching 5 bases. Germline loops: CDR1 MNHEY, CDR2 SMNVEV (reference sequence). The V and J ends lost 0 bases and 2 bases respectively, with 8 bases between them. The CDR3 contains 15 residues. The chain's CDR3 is CASSLSPGPYNEQFF. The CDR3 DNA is TGTGCCAGCAGTTTATCCCCGGGACCCTACAATGAGCAGTTCTTC.

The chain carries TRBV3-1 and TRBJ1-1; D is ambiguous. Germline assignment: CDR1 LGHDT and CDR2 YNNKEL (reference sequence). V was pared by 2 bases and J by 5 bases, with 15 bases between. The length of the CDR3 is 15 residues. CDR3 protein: CASSQTLIGGTEAFF. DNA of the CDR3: TGTGCCAGCAGCCAAACGCTTATTGGAGGAACTGAAGCTTTCTTT.

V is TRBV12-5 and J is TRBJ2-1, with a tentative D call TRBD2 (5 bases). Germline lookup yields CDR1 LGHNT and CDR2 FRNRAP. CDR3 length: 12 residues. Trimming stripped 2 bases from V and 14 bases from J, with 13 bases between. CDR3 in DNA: TGTGCTAGTGGTTTGAGTGGGAGTAAAGAGTTCTTC. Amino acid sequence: CASGLSGSKEFF.

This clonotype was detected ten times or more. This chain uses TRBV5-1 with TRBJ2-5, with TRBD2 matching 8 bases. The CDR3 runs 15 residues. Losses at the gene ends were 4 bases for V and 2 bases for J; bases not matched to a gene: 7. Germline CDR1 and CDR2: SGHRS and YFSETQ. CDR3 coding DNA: TGCGCCAGCAGCCCCGCGGGGGGTAGGCAAGAGACCCAGTACTTC. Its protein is CASSPAGGRQETQYF.

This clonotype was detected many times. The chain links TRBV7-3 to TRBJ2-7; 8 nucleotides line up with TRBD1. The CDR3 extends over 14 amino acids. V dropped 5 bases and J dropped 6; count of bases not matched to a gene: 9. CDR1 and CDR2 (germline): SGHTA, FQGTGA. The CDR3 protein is CASSTGQGTIEQYF. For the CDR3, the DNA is TGTGCCAGCAGCACAGGACAGGGAACCATCGAGCAGTACTTC.

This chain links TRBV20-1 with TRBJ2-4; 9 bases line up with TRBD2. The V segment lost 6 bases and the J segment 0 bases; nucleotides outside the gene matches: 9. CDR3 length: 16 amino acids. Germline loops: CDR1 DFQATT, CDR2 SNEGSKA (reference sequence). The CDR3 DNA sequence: TGCAGTGCCGCCCGGCGGGAGGGGCTAGCCAAAAACATTCAGTACTTC. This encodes CSAARREGLAKNIQYF.

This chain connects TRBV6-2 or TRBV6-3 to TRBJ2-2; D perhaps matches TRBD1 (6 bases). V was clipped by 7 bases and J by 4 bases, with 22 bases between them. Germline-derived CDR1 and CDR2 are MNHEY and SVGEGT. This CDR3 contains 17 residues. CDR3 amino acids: CASKIRGMVLFTGELFF. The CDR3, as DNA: TGTGCCAGCAAAATCAGGGGAATGGTCCTATTCACCGGGGAGCTGTTTTTT.

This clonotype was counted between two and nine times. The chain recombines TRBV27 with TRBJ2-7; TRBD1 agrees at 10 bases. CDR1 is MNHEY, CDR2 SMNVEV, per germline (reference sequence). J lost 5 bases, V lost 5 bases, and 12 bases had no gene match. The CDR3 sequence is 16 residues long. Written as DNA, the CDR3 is TGTGCCAGCAGTGCGTTACAAGGGACAGGGGTCAACGAGCAGTACTTC. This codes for CASSALQGTGVNEQYF.

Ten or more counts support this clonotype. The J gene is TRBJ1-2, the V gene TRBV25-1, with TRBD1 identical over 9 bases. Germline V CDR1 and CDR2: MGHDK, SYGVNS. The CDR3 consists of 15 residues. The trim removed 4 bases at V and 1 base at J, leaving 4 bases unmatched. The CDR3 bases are TGTGCCAGCAGTGGAGGACAGGGGAGTAACTATGGCTACACCTTC. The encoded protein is CASSGGQGSNYGYTF.

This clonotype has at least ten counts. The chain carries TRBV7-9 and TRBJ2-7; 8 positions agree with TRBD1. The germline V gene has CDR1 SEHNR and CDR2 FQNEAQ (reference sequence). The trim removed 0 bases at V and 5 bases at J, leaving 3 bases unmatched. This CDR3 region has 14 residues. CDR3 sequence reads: CASSLARGQNEQYF. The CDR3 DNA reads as TGTGCCAGCAGCTTAGCCAGGGGGCAAAACGAGCAGTACTTC.

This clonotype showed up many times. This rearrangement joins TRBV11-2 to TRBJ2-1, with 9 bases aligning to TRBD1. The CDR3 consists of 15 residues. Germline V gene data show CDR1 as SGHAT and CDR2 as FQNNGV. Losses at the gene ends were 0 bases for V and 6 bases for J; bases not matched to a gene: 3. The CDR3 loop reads CASSLDWTGVNEQFF. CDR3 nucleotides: TGTGCCAGCAGCTTAGATTGGACAGGGGTCAATGAGCAGTTCTTC.

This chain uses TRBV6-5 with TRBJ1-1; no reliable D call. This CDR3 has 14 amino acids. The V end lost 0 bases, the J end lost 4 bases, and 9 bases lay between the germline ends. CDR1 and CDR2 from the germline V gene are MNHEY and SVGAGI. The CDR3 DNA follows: TGTGCCAGCAGTTACTCGGGAGGTCTCACTGAAGCTTTCTTT. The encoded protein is CASSYSGGLTEAFF.

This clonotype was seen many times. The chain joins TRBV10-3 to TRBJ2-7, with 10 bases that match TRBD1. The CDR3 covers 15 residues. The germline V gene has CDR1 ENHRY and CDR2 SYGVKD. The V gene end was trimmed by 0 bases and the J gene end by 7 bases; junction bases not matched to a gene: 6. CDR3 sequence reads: CAISESGQGQGEQYF. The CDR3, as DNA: TGTGCCATCAGTGAGTCGGGACAGGGGCAGGGAGAGCAGTACTTC.

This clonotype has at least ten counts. The CDR3 DNA reads TGTGCCAGCAGCTTAGAGCTAGCGGGGCTCGCCACAGATACGCAGTATTTT. Translating it yields CASSLELAGLATDTQYF. The chain links TRBV11-2 to TRBJ2-3; 9 bases are a match to TRBD2. V shed 0 bases and J 2 bases; nucleotides not matched to a gene: 6. The CDR3 covers 17 residues. CDR1 is SGHAT, CDR2 FQNNGV, per germline.

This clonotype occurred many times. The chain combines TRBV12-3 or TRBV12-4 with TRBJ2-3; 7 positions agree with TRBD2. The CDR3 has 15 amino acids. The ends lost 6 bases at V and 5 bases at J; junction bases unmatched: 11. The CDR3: CASSQTSSGGDTQYF. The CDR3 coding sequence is TGTGCCAGCAGCCAGACTAGCTCCGGTGGAGATACGCAGTATTTT.

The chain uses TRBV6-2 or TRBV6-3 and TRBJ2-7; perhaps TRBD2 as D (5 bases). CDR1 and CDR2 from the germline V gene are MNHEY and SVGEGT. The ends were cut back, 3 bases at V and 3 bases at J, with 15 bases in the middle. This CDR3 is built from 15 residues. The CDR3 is CASSYTRADHYEQYF. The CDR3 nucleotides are TGTGCCAGCAGTTATACTCGAGCGGACCACTACGAGCAGTACTTC.

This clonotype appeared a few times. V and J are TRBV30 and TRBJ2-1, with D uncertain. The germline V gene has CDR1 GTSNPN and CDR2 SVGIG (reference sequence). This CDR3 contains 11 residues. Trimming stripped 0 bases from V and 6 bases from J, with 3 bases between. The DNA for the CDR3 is TGTGCCTGGAGTGTACTCAATGAGCAGTTCTTC. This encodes CAWSVLNEQFF.

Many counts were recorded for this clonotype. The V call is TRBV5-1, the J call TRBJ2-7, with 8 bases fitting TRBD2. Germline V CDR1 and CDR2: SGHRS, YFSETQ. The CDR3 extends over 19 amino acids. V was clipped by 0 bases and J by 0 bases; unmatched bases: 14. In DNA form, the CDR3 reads TGCGCCAGCAGCTTGGGCGTCGGGCTAGCGGGCGATCACTCCTACGAGCAGTACTTC. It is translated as CASSLGVGLAGDHSYEQYF.

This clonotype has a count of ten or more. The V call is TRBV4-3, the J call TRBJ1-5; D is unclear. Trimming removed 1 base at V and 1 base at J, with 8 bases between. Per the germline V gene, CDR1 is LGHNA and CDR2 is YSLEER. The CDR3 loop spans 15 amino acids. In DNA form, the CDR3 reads TGCGCCAGCAGCCAAGGTGGTAGGAGCAATCAGCCCCAGCATTTT. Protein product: CASSQGGRSNQPQHF.

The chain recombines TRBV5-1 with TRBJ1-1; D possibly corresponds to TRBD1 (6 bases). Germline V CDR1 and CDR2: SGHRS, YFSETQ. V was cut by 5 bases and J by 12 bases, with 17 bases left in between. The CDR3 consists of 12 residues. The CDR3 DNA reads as TGCGCCAGCAGAGACCCTGGGACACAACCTTTCTTT. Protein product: CASRDPGTQPFF.

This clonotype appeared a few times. The CDR3 region is CASSGEGSAFSYEQYF. The CDR3 coding sequence is TGTGCCAGCAGCGGGGAAGGTTCCGCCTTCTCCTACGAGCAGTACTTC. The rearrangement uses TRBV7-6 and TRBJ2-7; D is uncertain. The CDR3 sequence is 16 residues long. V was clipped by 5 bases and J by 0 bases, with 17 bases between them. Germline CDR1 and CDR2: SGHVS and FNYEAQ.

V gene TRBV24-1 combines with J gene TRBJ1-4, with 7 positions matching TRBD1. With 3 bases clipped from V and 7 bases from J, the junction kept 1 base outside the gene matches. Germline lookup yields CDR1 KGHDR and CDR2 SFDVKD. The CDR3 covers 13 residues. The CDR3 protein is CATSDTGVEKLFF. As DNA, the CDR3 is TGTGCCACCAGTGATACAGGGGTTGAAAAACTGTTTTTT.

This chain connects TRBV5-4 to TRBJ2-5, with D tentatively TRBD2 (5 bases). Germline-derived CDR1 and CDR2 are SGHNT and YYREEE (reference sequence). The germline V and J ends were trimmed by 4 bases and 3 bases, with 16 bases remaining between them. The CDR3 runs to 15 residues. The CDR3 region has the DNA TGTGCCAGCAGCCCCCTTTTCCGGGGAGAAGAGACCCAGTACTTC. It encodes CASSPLFRGEETQYF.

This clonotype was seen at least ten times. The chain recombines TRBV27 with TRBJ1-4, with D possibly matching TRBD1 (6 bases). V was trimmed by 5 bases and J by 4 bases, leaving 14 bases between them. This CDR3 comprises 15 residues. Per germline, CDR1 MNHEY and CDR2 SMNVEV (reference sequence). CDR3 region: CASSQYRVRNEKLFF. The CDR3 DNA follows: TGTGCCAGCAGTCAGTACAGGGTTCGTAATGAAAAACTGTTTTTT.

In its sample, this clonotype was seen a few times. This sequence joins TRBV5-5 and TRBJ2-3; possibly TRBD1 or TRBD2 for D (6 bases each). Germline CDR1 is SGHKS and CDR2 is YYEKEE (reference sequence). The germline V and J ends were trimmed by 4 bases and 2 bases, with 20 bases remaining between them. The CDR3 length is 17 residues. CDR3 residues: CASSGRYRVGPTDTQYF. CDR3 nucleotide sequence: TGTGCCAGCAGCGGGAGGTACAGGGTAGGCCCCACAGATACGCAGTATTTT.